This TCR beta chain was captured by sequencing in a study of response to subunit inactivated influenza vaccine. V was trimmed by 4 bases and J by 1 base, leaving 15 bases between them. This CDR3 spans 15 amino acids. The V gene's germline CDR1 is SGHRS and CDR2 YFSETQ. This clonotype was picked up a small number of times. TCRdb itself ran the RT-PCR reads through MiXCR, one entry per CDR3 protein. This table holds some 500,000 distinct CDR3 sequences, about 15% found once. V usage is TRBV5-1 and J usage is TRBJ2-7; D perhaps matches TRBD1 (6 bases). The receptor's source is a man aged 45 to 70 who received an inactivated influenza vaccine. The input for sequencing was CD4+ T cells sorted from PBMCs, taken about 23 months after vaccination. The CDR3 DNA reads TGCGCCAGCAGCCCGTCCCCGGGACAATCCTACGAGCAGTACTTC. Translating gives CASSPSPGQSYEQYF.